One sample yielded the 21 T cell receptor beta chains listed below, sequenced in a study of blood T cells in healthy people across ages. Then a second PCR, running roughly 7 to 11 cycles, was carried out with a sample-barcoded 5' primer and a J-beta primer mix. TCRdb used MiXCR to reprocess the 5' RACE reads, holding one entry per CDR3 protein. This table holds about 1.6 million distinct CDR3 sequences, about 35% found once. Sequenced input: blood. The receptor source for this set is a woman in her twenties or thirties in good health.

The V gene is TRBV7-8, the J gene TRBJ2-7, with a weak D call TRBD2 (6 bases). Germline assignment: CDR1 SGHVS and CDR2 FQNEAQ. V gave up 4 bases and J gave up 2 bases, with 9 bases separating them. The CDR3 sequence is 13 residues long. The CDR3: CASSSRLAYEQYF. The CDR3 nucleotides read TGTGCCAGCAGCTCTCGACTAGCCTACGAGCAGTACTTC.

This chain links TRBV3-1 with TRBJ2-3; D call uncertain. This CDR3 contains 13 residues. Germline V gene lookup returns CDR1 LGHDT and CDR2 YNNKEL (reference sequence). V shed 0 bases and J shed 6 bases, with 7 bases lying between them. The CDR3 sequence: CASSQEGWDTQYF. CDR3 nucleotide sequence: TGTGCCAGCAGCCAAGAAGGTTGGGATACGCAGTATTTT.

This clonotype was found many times. This sequence joins TRBV24-1 and TRBJ2-5, with D possibly being TRBD1 or TRBD2 (5 bases each). CDR1 KGHDR and CDR2 SFDVKD come from the germline V gene. CDR3 length: 15 residues. The germline V and J ends were trimmed by 3 bases and 1 base, with 11 bases remaining between them. CDR3 amino acids: CATSDGVGAQETQYF. In nucleotides, the CDR3 is TGTGCCACCAGTGATGGTGTCGGGGCCCAAGAGACCCAGTACTTC.

The chain uses TRBV27 and TRBJ2-3; 8 bases match TRBD2. The V and J ends lost 10 bases and 1 base, in that order; junction bases with no gene match: 4. Germline assignment: CDR1 MNHEY and CDR2 SMNVEV (reference sequence). This CDR3 has 13 amino acids. CDR3 sequence (DNA): TGTGCCAACTCCGGGGGGGGCACAGATACGCAGTATTTT. Protein: CANSGGGTDTQYF.

This clonotype was detected only a few times. The CDR3 region has the DNA TGTGCCAGCAGCTCGACCCGGACAGGCGCCTACGAGCAGTACTTC. Amino acid sequence: CASSSTRTGAYEQYF. The V call is TRBV7-9, the J call TRBJ2-7; 7 bases line up with TRBD1. The CDR3 is made up of 15 amino acids. The V and J ends lost 4 bases and 2 bases, in that order; junction bases with no gene match: 8. Germline V lookup: CDR1 SEHNR, CDR2 FQNEAQ (reference sequence).

The V call is TRBV7-9, the J call TRBJ2-5; D gene uncertain. CDR1 and CDR2 (germline): SEHNR, FQNEAQ (reference sequence). Between the trimmed V and J ends, which lost 2 bases and 4 bases, there was a span of 14 bases. This CDR3 has 15 residues. In DNA, the CDR3 is TGTGCCAGCAGCTTAAGGCAGCCTTCCCCAGAGACCCAGTACTTC. Its translation is CASSLRQPSPETQYF.

The rearrangement joins TRBV3-1 to TRBJ2-1; 7 bases match TRBD2. Trimming cost V 1 base and J 3 bases; bases outside gene matches: 21. Germline V lookup: CDR1 LGHDT, CDR2 YNNKEL (reference sequence). There are 21 residues in the CDR3. The CDR3 sequence is CASSQGFPGSGGGAIYNEQFF. CDR3 DNA: TGTGCCAGCAGCCAAGGGTTCCCAGGGAGTGGCGGGGGAGCTATCTACAATGAGCAGTTCTTC.

This clonotype was observed a few times. The chain couples TRBV29-1 to TRBJ1-2; TRBD1 matches at 9 bases. The length of the CDR3 is 15 residues. V dropped 7 bases and J dropped 3; count of bases not matched to a gene: 12. CDR1 is SQVTM and CDR2 is ANQGSEA in the germline V gene. Here the CDR3 DNA reads TGCAGCGCTTACGAGGTGGACAGGGGATACTATGGCTACACCTTC. Its translation is CSAYEVDRGYYGYTF.

This clonotype was counted a few times. This sequence joins TRBV7-2 and TRBJ1-2, with a weak D call TRBD1 (5 bases). This CDR3 contains 15 residues. In germline, CDR1 is SGHTA, CDR2 FQGNSA. V lost 4 bases and J lost 5, with 17 bases in between. CDR3 residues: CASSSRRQTIYGYTF. CDR3 DNA: TGTGCCAGCAGCTCTCGCCGACAGACGATATATGGCTACACCTTC.

The genes are TRBV20-1 and TRBJ2-3; 10 bases fit TRBD2. The junction had 4 bases not matched to a gene; V was cut back by 0 bases and J by 4 bases. This CDR3 is 15 amino acids long. Per the germline V gene, CDR1 is DFQATT and CDR2 is SNEGSKA (reference sequence). For the CDR3, the DNA is TGCAGTGCTAGAGACCTAGCGGGAGCCCCAGATACGCAGTATTTT. As protein: CSARDLAGAPDTQYF.

V usage is TRBV2 and J usage is TRBJ2-3; a possible D gene is TRBD1 (6 bases). Germline lookup yields CDR1 SNHLY and CDR2 FYNNEI. This CDR3 is built from 15 residues. With 2 bases removed from V and 4 bases from J, the gap between germline ends came to 13 bases. DNA of the CDR3: TGTGCCAGCAGTGAAAGGGGGAGTAGCGCAGATACGCAGTATTTT. This codes for CASSERGSSADTQYF.

This chain joins TRBV6-8 and TRBJ2-3, with D hard to call. From germline, CDR1 is MNHGY and CDR2 SAAAGT. The CDR3 runs 10 residues. V lost 8 bases and J lost 10, with 10 bases in between. CDR3 DNA sequence: TGTGCCAGCTTAGTTGATGCGCAGTATTTT. Encoded protein: CASLVDAQYF.

The chain has TRBV3-1 and TRBJ1-6; 8 bases map to TRBD1. The CDR3 runs 15 residues. Germline CDR1 reads LGHDT; CDR2 reads YNNKEL (reference sequence). Trimming took 1 base from V and 10 from J; bases not matched to a gene: 6. As DNA, the CDR3 is TGTGCCAGCAGCCAAGCAACAGGGGGAGTATCACCCCTCCACTTT. Protein: CASSQATGGVSPLHF.

Comments on this clonotype: Given a much more abundant clone one base away, this may be a read error. This is likely a read error, given that the CDR3 carries no conserved phenylalanine or tryptophan at its end. The chain has TRBV4-1 and TRBJ2-1; 11 bases fit TRBD1. With 4 bases clipped from V and 8 bases from J, the junction kept 4 bases outside the gene matches. CDR1 and CDR2 from the germline V gene are MGHRA and YSYEKL. The CDR3 is 14 amino acids. DNA of the CDR3: TGCGCCAGCAGCCCCGGACAGGGGGCCCATGAGCAGTTCGTC. Amino acid sequence: CASSPGQGAHEQFV.

This clonotype was counted many times. CDR3 sequence: CASSPLAGAVTYNEQFF. CDR3 in DNA: TGTGCCAGCAGCCCTTTAGCGGGAGCCGTTACCTACAATGAGCAGTTCTTC. This chain uses TRBV28 with TRBJ2-1; 9 nucleotides agree with TRBD2. The germline V gene has CDR1 MDHEN and CDR2 SYDVKM. V lost 6 bases and J lost 2; bases outside the gene matches: 11. The CDR3 runs 17 residues.

This sequence joins TRBV3-1 and TRBJ1-4; D unclear. V gave up 2 bases and J gave up 6 bases, with 19 bases separating them. Germline V CDR1 and CDR2: LGHDT, YNNKEL (reference sequence). CDR3 length equals 17 residues. The CDR3: CASSQIHRESAHEKLFF. The CDR3 region has the DNA TGTGCCAGCAGCCAAATTCACCGGGAATCTGCTCATGAAAAACTGTTTTTT.

The rearrangement links TRBV2 to TRBJ2-5, with no clear D. This CDR3 is 11 amino acids long. V was shortened by 7 bases and J by 4 bases, with 7 bases between the two germline ends. The germline V gene has CDR1 SNHLY and CDR2 FYNNEI. The DNA of the CDR3 is TGTGCCAGCATGGTAACAGAGACCCAGTACTTC. Its translation is CASMVTETQYF.

The chain employs TRBV28 and TRBJ2-5; D assignment may be TRBD1 or TRBD2 (5 bases each). This CDR3 spans 14 amino acids. Trimming stripped 3 bases from V and 5 bases from J, with 13 bases between. From germline, CDR1 is MDHEN and CDR2 SYDVKM. The CDR3 DNA reads TGTGCCAGCAGTTTCGAGGGGATAAGGGAGACCCAGTACTTC. Translation: CASSFEGIRETQYF. The full variable domain, its missing parts supplied by reference TRBV28 and TRBJ2-5, is DVKVTQSSRYLVKRTGEKVFLECVQDMDHENMFWYRQDPGLGLRLIYFSYDVKMKEKGDIPEGYSVSREKKERFSLILESASTNQTSMYLCASSFEGIRETQYFGPGTRLLVL.

At least ten counts were recorded for this clonotype. The chain combines TRBV29-1 with TRBJ2-3, with D perhaps TRBD1 (5 bases). This CDR3 has 14 residues. Deletions cut 5 bases from V and 0 bases from J, with 12 bases between. Germline V gives CDR1 SQVTM, CDR2 ANQGSEA. CDR3 sequence reads: CSVSQGASTDTQYF. CDR3 coding DNA: TGCAGCGTTTCTCAAGGGGCAAGCACAGATACGCAGTATTTT.

This clonotype occurred many times. The CDR3, as DNA: TGCAGCGGTACGTACAATGAGCAGTTCTTC. This codes for CSGTYNEQFF. The chain combines TRBV29-1 with TRBJ2-1; D is ambiguous. Per germline, CDR1 SQVTM and CDR2 ANQGSEA. Trimming removed 7 bases at V and 4 bases at J, with 5 bases between. This CDR3 spans 10 amino acids.

In this sample, this clonotype turned up a few times. The chain employs TRBV11-1 and TRBJ2-3; D unresolved. The CDR3 loop spans 13 amino acids. From germline, CDR1 is SGHAT and CDR2 FQDESV (reference sequence). Trimming stripped 5 bases from V and 4 bases from J, with 10 bases between. The CDR3 loop reads CASSPSSADTQYF. The CDR3 nucleotides are TGTGCCAGCAGCCCGTCCAGTGCAGATACGCAGTATTTT.